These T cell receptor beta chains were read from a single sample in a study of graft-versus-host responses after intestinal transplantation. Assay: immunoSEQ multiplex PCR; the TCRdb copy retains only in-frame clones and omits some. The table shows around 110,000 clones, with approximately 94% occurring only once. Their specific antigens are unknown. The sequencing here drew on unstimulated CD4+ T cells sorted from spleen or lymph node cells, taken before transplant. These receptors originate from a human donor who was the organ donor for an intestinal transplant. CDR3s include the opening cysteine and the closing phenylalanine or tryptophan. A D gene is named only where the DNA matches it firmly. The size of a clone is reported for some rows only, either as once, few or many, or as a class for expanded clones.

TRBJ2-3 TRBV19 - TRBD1 TGTGCCAGTCGCGGACAGGGTTCATTTGCAGATACGCAGTATTTT CASRGQGSFADTQYF
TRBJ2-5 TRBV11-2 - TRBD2 TGTGCCAGCAGCGCGACTAGCGGGAGCCGCCAAGAGACCCAGTACTTC CASSATSGSRQETQYF
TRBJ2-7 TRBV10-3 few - TGTGCCATCAGTGCAGGGTGGGAGCAGTACTTC CAISAGWEQYF
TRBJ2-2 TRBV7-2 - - TGTGCCAGCACCAGGACAGCGTCGTCCGGGGAGCTGTTTTTT CASTRTASSGELFF
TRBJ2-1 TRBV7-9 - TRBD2 TGTGCCAGCAGCTTAAAACTAGCGGGAGTCGATGAGCAGTTCTTC CASSLKLAGVDEQFF
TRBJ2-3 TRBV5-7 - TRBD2 TGTGCCAGCAGCCCTAGCGGGAGATGGTCAGATACGCAGTATTTT CASSPSGRWSDTQYF
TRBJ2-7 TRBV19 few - TGTGCCAGTAGTGACGGAGGGAGCTCCTACGAGCAGTACTTC CASSDGGSSYEQYF
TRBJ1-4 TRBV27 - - TGTGCCAGCAGTTTAGGGACTGGGATTGAAAAACTGTTTTTT CASSLGTGIEKLFF
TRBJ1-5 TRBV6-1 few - TGTGCCAGCAGTGAAGAGGGGGGGGGAGGTCAGCCCCAGCATTTT CASSEEGGGGQPQHF
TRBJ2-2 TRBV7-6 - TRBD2 TGTGCCAGCAGCCCTCGGACTAGCGGGAGTTCCGGGGAGCTGTTTTTT CASSPRTSGSSGELFF
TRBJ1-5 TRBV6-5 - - TGTGCCAGCAGTTACACAGGGAGCAATCAGCCCCAGCATTTT CASSYTGSNQPQHF
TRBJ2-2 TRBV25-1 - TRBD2 TGTGCCAGCAGTGATGAGGGGAGGGGAAACACCGGGGAGCTGTTTTTT CASSDEGRGNTGELFF
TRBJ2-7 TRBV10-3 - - TGTGCCATCAGTGAGCTCGGGGAGTCCTACGAGCAGTACTTC CAISELGESYEQYF
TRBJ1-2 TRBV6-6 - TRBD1 TGTGCCAGCAGTTCGGCAGGGGGGAAGAACTATGGCTACACCTTC CASSSAGGKNYGYTF
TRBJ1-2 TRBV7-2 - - TGTGCCAGCAGCTTAGTCGGGGGCTACACCTTC CASSLVGGYTF
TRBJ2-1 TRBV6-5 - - TGTGCCAGCAGTACGGGACGAGGGTCATATGAGCAGTTCTTC CASSTGRGSYEQFF
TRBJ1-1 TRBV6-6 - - TGTGCCAGCAGTTCCAGGATCGCGAACACTGAAGCTTTCTTT CASSSRIANTEAFF
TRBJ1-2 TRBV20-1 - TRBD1 TGCAGTGCTGAACAGGGGTATGGCTACACCTTC CSAEQGYGYTF
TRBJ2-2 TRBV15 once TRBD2 TGTGCCACCAGCAGATTACCCCCCGGGAGGGACACCGGGGAGCTGTTTTTT CATSRLPPGRDTGELFF
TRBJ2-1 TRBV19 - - TGTGCCAGTAGTACCCCCCTTGGTGAGCAGTTCTTC CASSTPLGEQFF
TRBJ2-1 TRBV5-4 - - TGTGCCAGCAGCTTGACAGAAAGGAATGAGCAGTTCTTC CASSLTERNEQFF
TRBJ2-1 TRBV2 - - TGTGCCAGCAGTGAAAACAACTCCTACAATGAGCAGTTCTTC CASSENNSYNEQFF
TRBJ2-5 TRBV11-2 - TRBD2 TGTGCCAGCAGCCCAGTAACAGCGGGAGCGTTCCAAGAGACCCAGTACTTC CASSPVTAGAFQETQYF
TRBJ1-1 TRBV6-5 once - TGTGCCAGCAGTGACAGGAACACTGAAGCTTTCTTT CASSDRNTEAFF
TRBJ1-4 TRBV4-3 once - TGCGCCAGCAGCCTAGATCGAACTGAAAAACTGTTTTTT CASSLDRTEKLFF
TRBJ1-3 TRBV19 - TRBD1 TGTGCCAGTAGTATTTCTAGGACAGGAGGATCTGGAAACACCATATATTTT CASSISRTGGSGNTIYF
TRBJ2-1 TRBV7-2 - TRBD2 TGTGCCAGCAGCTTAGGATGGACTAGCGGGACCCATGAGCAGTTCTTC CASSLGWTSGTHEQFF
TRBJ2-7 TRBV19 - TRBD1 TGTGCCAGTAGTGCCGGGACAGTGCAGTACTTC CASSAGTVQYF
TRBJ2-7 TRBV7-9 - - TGTGCCAGCAGCTTAGCGGGAAGCTACGAGCAGTACTTC CASSLAGSYEQYF
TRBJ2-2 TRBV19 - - TGTGCCAGTAGTATCCGCCAGGGGGGGGACACCGGGGAGCTGTTTTTT CASSIRQGGDTGELFF
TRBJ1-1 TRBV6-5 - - TGTGCCAGCAGTGAAGAGGCGCAGACTGAAGCTTTCTTT CASSEEAQTEAFF
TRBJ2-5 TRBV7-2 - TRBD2 TGTGCCAGCAGCTGGGGGACTAGCGGGAGTGGGGAGACCCAGTACTTC CASSWGTSGSGETQYF
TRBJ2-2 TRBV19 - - TGTGCCAGTAGTATCGGGGCAAAGGGTTTAATTACCGGGGAGCTGTTTTTT CASSIGAKGLITGELFF
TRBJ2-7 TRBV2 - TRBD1 TGTGCCAGCAGGGACCGGGACAGGGCCTACGAGCAGTACTTC CASRDRDRAYEQYF
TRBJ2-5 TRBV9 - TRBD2 TGTGCCAGCAGCGTGGCGGGAGGGCCCAGGGAGACCCAGTACTTC CASSVAGGPRETQYF
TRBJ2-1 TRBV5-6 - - TGTGCCAGCAGCTCCAGTAGGGGGTCCAATGAGCAGTTCTTC CASSSSRGSNEQFF
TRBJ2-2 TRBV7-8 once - TGTGCCAGCAGCTTATGGCTCAACACCGGGGAGCTGTTTTTT CASSLWLNTGELFF
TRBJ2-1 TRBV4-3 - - TGCGCCAGCAGCCAAGACAGGGACAATGAGCAGTTCTTC CASSQDRDNEQFF
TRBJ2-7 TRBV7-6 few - TGTGCCAGCAGCTTAACTGGATACGAGCAGTACTTC CASSLTGYEQYF
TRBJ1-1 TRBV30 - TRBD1 TGTGCCTGGAGTCAGGACAGGGGACTTGAAGCTTTCTTT CAWSQDRGLEAFF
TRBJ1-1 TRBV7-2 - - TGTGCCAGCAGCTTAACGGGGAACACTGAAGCTTTCTTT CASSLTGNTEAFF
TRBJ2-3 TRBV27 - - TGTGCCAGCAGTTTTCTAGCCGTTAAGACTGATACGCAGTATTTT CASSFLAVKTDTQYF
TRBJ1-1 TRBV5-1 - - TGCGCCAGCAGCTTGGGACACTCCGGGACTGAAGCTTTCTTT CASSLGHSGTEAFF